Each of the 9 T cell receptor beta chains below was sequenced from the same sample in a study of Ad26.COV2.S vaccination and SARS-CoV-2 variants (dated by TCRdb to the early 2020s). In the paper's terms, the treatment or condition label means: 15 to 20 received Ad26.COV2.S at low or high dose, single or two shots; 5 received placebo; per-sample allocation not given. For vaccine and placebo recipients, repertoires were sequenced using samples collected on day 63 after the first injection. The library relied on the immunoSEQ multiplex PCR assay. This immuneACCESS table, as held by TCRdb, lists in-frame sequences with V and J called but not all clones. Of the missing ones, under half trace to an unresolved V gene in checked studies; the others have no known cause. The sample yields about 350,000 clones; more than 75% were counted once. The ten top clones hold 3.3% of the sample. The specimen comprised peripheral blood, sampled in a trial of Ad26.COV2.S vaccine versus placebo. These receptors all come from a person between 18 and 65 years old who received the Ad26.COV2.S COVID-19 vaccine or a placebo.

The chain carries TRBV3-1 (or the pseudogene TRBV3-2) and TRBJ2-3, with no clear D. Trimming took 0 bases from V and 4 from J, leaving 2 bases between them. CDR3 size: 12 residues. Per germline, CDR1 LGHDT and CDR2 YNNKEL (reference sequence). This chain's CDR3 is CASSQDSDTQYF. CDR3 bases: TGTGCCAGCAGCCAAGACTCAGATACGCAGTATTTT.

This sequence joins TRBV4-2 and TRBJ2-2; D may correspond to TRBD1 or TRBD2 (6 bases each). The CDR3 runs 18 residues. V lost 3 bases, J lost 3 bases, and 20 bases lay in between. Germline CDR1 LGHNA, CDR2 YNFKEQ. The CDR3 DNA reads TGTGCCAGCAGCCACCAAGCTAACGGGGGCGCTTACACCGGGGAGCTGTTTTTT. Translated: CASSHQANGGAYTGELFF.

This chain joins TRBV28 and TRBJ2-7, with D perhaps assigned TRBD1 or TRBD2 (5 bases each). Trimming took 6 bases from V and 2 from J, leaving 14 bases between them. From germline, CDR1 is MDHEN and CDR2 SYDVKM. This CDR3 is built from 14 residues. CDR3 DNA: TGTGCCAGCAGGTCCGGGACGGATGCCTACGAGCAGTACTTC. Translation gives CASRSGTDAYEQYF.

The CDR3, as DNA: TGTGCCAGCAGTGTAGGCCCTCCCTATGGCTACACCTTC. This sequence encodes CASSVGPPYGYTF. The V gene is TRBV12-3 or TRBV12-4, the J gene TRBJ1-2; D unresolved. V dropped 5 bases and J dropped 4 bases, with 11 bases sitting between them. The CDR3 runs 13 residues.

The CDR3 protein is CASSDATSGSSYNEQFF. CDR3 nucleotide sequence: TGTGCCAGCAGCGATGCGACTAGCGGGAGTTCCTACAATGAGCAGTTCTTC. The chain has TRBV5-8 and TRBJ2-1; 12 nucleotides match TRBD2. Losses at the gene ends were 4 bases for V and 1 base for J; bases not matched to a gene: 6. CDR3 length: 17 amino acids. Germline values: CDR1 SGHTS, CDR2 YDEGEE.

The CDR3 spells CASSRDNSNQPQHF. The DNA of the CDR3 is TGTGCCAGCAGTCGTGATAATAGCAATCAGCCCCAGCATTTT. This rearrangement joins TRBV9 to TRBJ1-5; D unresolved. CDR3 size: 14 residues. Trimming left V 5 bases short and J 0 bases short, with 9 bases between. Germline loops: CDR1 SGDLS, CDR2 YYNGEE.

The J gene is TRBJ2-2, the V gene TRBV5-4; 7 positions match TRBD2. V lost 2 bases and J lost 3; bases outside the gene matches: 7. The CDR3 length is 16 residues. Germline V lookup: CDR1 SGHNT, CDR2 YYREEE (reference sequence). The DNA of the CDR3 is TGTGCCAGCAGCTTAGGGCTAGCGGAGTACACCGGGGAGCTGTTTTTT. This gives the protein CASSLGLAEYTGELFF.

The gene calls are TRBV3-1 (or the pseudogene TRBV3-2) and TRBJ2-1; 12 bases match TRBD2. Germline CDR1 reads LGHDT; CDR2 reads YNNKEL (reference sequence). Trimming at V came to 4 bases and at J to 2 bases, leaving 9 bases not matched to a gene. This CDR3 is built from 18 residues. In DNA, the CDR3 is TGTGCCAGCAGCCTTATTCGACTAGCGGGAGTACCCTACAATGAGCAGTTCTTC. Translation: CASSLIRLAGVPYNEQFF.

The rearrangement joins TRBV15 to TRBJ2-5, with 7 bases fitting TRBD2. The germline CDR1 and CDR2 sequences are LNHNV and YYDKDF (reference sequence). The trim removed 1 base at V and 2 bases at J, leaving 10 bases unmatched. The CDR3 spans 17 residues. CDR3 sequence reads: CATSRGGGIEQQETQYF. DNA for the CDR3: TGTGCCACCAGCAGAGGGGGGGGGATTGAGCAACAAGAGACCCAGTACTTC.